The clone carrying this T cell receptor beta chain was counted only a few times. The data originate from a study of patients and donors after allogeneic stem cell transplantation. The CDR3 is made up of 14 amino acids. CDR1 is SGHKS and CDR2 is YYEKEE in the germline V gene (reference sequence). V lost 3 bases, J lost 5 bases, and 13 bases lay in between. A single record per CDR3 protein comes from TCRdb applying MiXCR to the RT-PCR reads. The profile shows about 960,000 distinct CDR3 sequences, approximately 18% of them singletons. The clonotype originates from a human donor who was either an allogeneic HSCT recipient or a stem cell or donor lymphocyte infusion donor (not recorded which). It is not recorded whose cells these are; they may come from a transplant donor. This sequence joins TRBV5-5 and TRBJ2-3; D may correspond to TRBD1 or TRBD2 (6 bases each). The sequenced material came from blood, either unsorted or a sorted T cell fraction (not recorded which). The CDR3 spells CASSSEEGGDTQYF. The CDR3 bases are TGTGCCAGCAGCTCGGAGGAGGGGGGAGATACGCAGTATTTT.